This record covers a single T cell receptor (beta chain). The J segment lost 9 bases and the V segment lost 7 bases, leaving 12 bases of the junction unmatched. This CDR3 comprises 16 residues. Germline V gene data show CDR1 as SNHLY and CDR2 as FYNNEI. This sample is drawn from a study of T cell clones after liver transplantation. The data were produced by immunoSEQ multiplex PCR, yet TCRdb's version contains in-frame clones alone and is incomplete. The sample holds tens of thousands of clones, around 75% seen once. This TCR was recovered from a human donor who received a liver transplant. Sequences were derived from CD4+ T cells from blood, sampled before liver transplant. The chain links TRBV2 to TRBJ2-1; 13 nucleotides line up with TRBD2. CDR3 DNA sequence: TGTGCCAGCAACCTTGGACTAGCGGGGGAATTATCTGAGCAGTTCTTC. It is translated as CASNLGLAGELSEQFF.